The 9 T cell receptor beta chains reported below all come from one sample, sequenced in a study of tumor-infiltrating lymphocytes in localized non-small cell lung cancer. The data were produced by immunoSEQ multiplex PCR, yet TCRdb's version contains in-frame clones alone and is incomplete. This table holds 12,000 or so clones, about 70% found once. The source material was uninvolved lung tissue not adjacent to the tumor. Receptors were obtained from a human donor with non-small cell lung cancer.

This rearrangement joins TRBV28 to TRBJ1-2; D is unresolved. This CDR3 contains 15 residues. Looked up from germline, CDR1 is MDHEN and CDR2 is SYDVKM. V lost 5 bases and J 2 bases, leaving 15 bases between the germline ends. The CDR3 DNA reads as TGTGCCAGCAGTCCCCGACTGGGAAGGAACTATGGCTACACCTTC. This translates into CASSPRLGRNYGYTF.

V gene TRBV5-1 combines with J gene TRBJ1-5; D is perhaps TRBD1 (5 bases). V lost 5 bases, J lost 4 bases, and 16 bases lay in between. Looked up from germline, CDR1 is SGHRS and CDR2 is YFSETQ. This CDR3 region has 15 residues. In DNA form, the CDR3 reads TGCGCCAGCAGACCAGGACGGGAGGGGAATCAGCCCCAGCATTTT. Translation: CASRPGREGNQPQHF.

This chain connects TRBV30 to TRBJ1-2, with D possibly matching TRBD1 (6 bases). The CDR3 consists of 12 residues. Germline CDR1 GTSNPN, CDR2 SVGIG (reference sequence). V shed 4 bases and J shed 4 bases, with 10 bases lying between them. The CDR3 loop is CAWTRTVYGYTF. Here the CDR3 DNA reads TGTGCCTGGACTCGGACAGTCTATGGCTACACCTTC.

The chain links TRBV5-1 to TRBJ2-1; 9 positions match TRBD2. The ends lost 0 bases at V and 4 bases at J; junction bases unmatched: 2. The CDR3 length is 15 residues. CDR1 and CDR2 (germline): SGHRS, YFSETQ. CDR3 bases: TGCGCCAGCAGCTTGGGGCTAGCGGGATACAATGAGCAGTTCTTC. This encodes CASSLGLAGYNEQFF.

By share, this clone ranks as medium-sized (0.01 to 0.1%). The chain has TRBV5-1 and TRBJ1-1, with D unresolved. V gave up 5 bases and J gave up 7 bases, with 15 bases separating them. The CDR3 covers 13 residues. CDR1 is SGHRS, CDR2 YFSETQ, per germline. Here the CDR3 reads CASSPWPGVEAFF. The CDR3 DNA sequence: TGCGCCAGCAGTCCGTGGCCGGGTGTTGAAGCTTTCTTT.

The chain combines TRBV29-1 with TRBJ2-6, with D maybe TRBD2 (6 bases). Germline V gene sequence: CDR1 SQVTM, CDR2 ANQGSEA. The V end was cut by 6 bases, the J end by 0 bases, with 21 bases between. There are 18 residues in the CDR3. CDR3 sequence (DNA): TGCAGCGTCCCCTGGGGGGACTCTTCCTTCTCTGGGGCCAACGTCCTGACTTTC. Residues: CSVPWGDSSFSGANVLTF.

The chain uses TRBV19 and TRBJ1-5; D not resolved. V lost 5 bases and J lost 10, with 18 bases in between. Germline V gene data show CDR1 as LNHDA and CDR2 as SQIVND (reference sequence). The CDR3 spans 14 residues. The CDR3 loop is CASSPQVNYYPQHF. Written as DNA, the CDR3 is TGTGCCAGTAGTCCCCAGGTTAACTATTACCCCCAGCATTTT. Filled out from reference TRBV19 and TRBJ1-5, the complete variable domain reads DGGITQSPKYLFRKEGQNVTLSCEQNLNHDAMYWYRQDPGQGLRLIYYSQIVNDFQKGDIAEGYSVSREKKESFPLTVTSAQKNPTAFYLCASSPQVNYYPQHFGDGTRLSIL.

J is TRBJ1-1 and V is TRBV2; D perhaps matches TRBD1 (5 bases). CDR3 length: 14 residues. Germline lookup yields CDR1 SNHLY and CDR2 FYNNEI. V was shortened by 8 bases and J by 1 base, with 14 bases between the two germline ends. The CDR3 here is CASVRGTANTEAFF. In DNA, the CDR3 is TGTGCCAGCGTACGCGGGACGGCGAACACTGAAGCTTTCTTT. Together with reference TRBV2 and TRBJ1-1, the CDR3 gives the full variable domain: EPEVTQTPSHQVTQMGQEVILRCVPISNHLYFYWYRQILGQKVEFLVSFYNNEISEKSEIFDDQFSVERPDGSNFTLKIRSTKLEDSAMYFCASVRGTANTEAFFGQGTRLTVV.

Remarks on this clone: The sample holds other DNA sequences that translate to the same CDR3. The chain uses TRBV7-2 and TRBJ2-3; 7 bases map to TRBD1. The CDR3 has 14 amino acids. Per the germline V gene, CDR1 is SGHTA and CDR2 is FQGNSA. The V and J ends lost 4 bases and 1 base, in that order; junction bases with no gene match: 2. The CDR3 protein is CASSSQGGTDTQYF. The DNA for the CDR3 is TGTGCCAGCAGCTCCCAGGGGGGCACAGATACGCAGTATTTT.